These 22 T cell receptor beta chains were sequenced from one sample in a study of T cells in Graves' hyperthyroidism and ophthalmopathy. Researchers took RNA transcripts and amplified the TCR beta CDR3 regions from them. HTBI primers drove first-round RT-PCR of the TCR CDR3. From the multiplex PCR reads, TCRdb called clonotypes with MiXCR, one entry per CDR3 protein. Of fewer than 850,000 distinct CDR3 sequences listed, approximately 15% are singletons. Sequencing used blood. Receptors originate from a middle-aged man with Graves' hyperthyroidism.

The genes are TRBV7-9 and TRBJ2-5; 10 nucleotides match TRBD1. V gave up 5 bases and J gave up 5 bases; unmatched junction bases: 14. The germline V gene has CDR1 SEHNR and CDR2 FQNEAQ (reference sequence). The CDR3 is made up of 17 amino acids. The CDR3 sequence: CASSKGQGFHYAETQYF. CDR3 nucleotide sequence: TGTGCCAGCAGCAAGGGACAGGGGTTTCATTATGCGGAGACCCAGTACTTC.

This clonotype was detected once. V gene TRBV6-8 combines with J gene TRBJ2-7, with 7 bases aligning to TRBD2. Germline trimming cut 5 bases from V and 2 bases from J; bases unmatched to any gene: 9. This CDR3 has 15 amino acids. CDR1 is MNHGY, CDR2 SAAAGT, per germline. The CDR3 region has the DNA TGTGCCAGCAGTAACCCGGGGGGTGAAACCTACGAGCAGTACTTC. It is translated as CASSNPGGETYEQYF.

Many counts were recorded for this clonotype. The junction departs from the called germline gene at one end, perhaps through a read error. This chain joins TRBV5-1 and TRBJ1-2; 8 bases align to TRBD1. The CDR3 has 14 residues. Germline V CDR1 and CDR2: SGHRS, YFSETQ. The CDR3 sequence is CASSLGQGAYGYTF. In DNA form, the CDR3 reads TGTGCCAGCAGTCTTGGACAGGGAGCCTATGGCTACACCTTC. Full variable domain (missing parts from reference TRBV5-1 and TRBJ1-2): KAGVTQTPRYLIKTRGQQVTLSCSPISGHRSVSWYQQTPGQGLQFLFEYFSETQRNKGNFPGRFSGRQFSNSRSEMNVSTLELGDSALYLCASSLGQGAYGYTFGSGTRLTVV.

The gene calls are TRBV28 and TRBJ2-3; weak D call: TRBD1 (6 bases). V was trimmed by 3 bases and J by 11 bases, leaving 9 bases between them. CDR1 MDHEN and CDR2 SYDVKM come from the germline V gene. CDR3 length: 11 residues. The CDR3 region is CASSFNREQYF. The CDR3 nucleotides are TGTGCCAGCAGTTTTAACAGGGAGCAGTATTTT.

This clonotype was recorded a few times. No conserved phenylalanine or tryptophan ends this CDR3, so it is likely a read error. The chain recombines TRBV12-3 or TRBV12-4 with TRBJ1-2, with D uncertain. The CDR3 runs to 11 residues. The germline V and J ends were trimmed by 6 bases and 4 bases, with 6 bases remaining between them. In DNA form, the CDR3 reads TGTGCCAGCAGCGGGATCTATGGCTACACCCTC. Translating it yields CASSGIYGYTL.

Ten or more counts support this clonotype. The chain joins TRBV7-3 to TRBJ2-3; the match to TRBD2 covers 7 bases. The CDR3 runs 15 residues. With V trimmed by 1 base and J by 2 bases, 3 bases remained unmatched. CDR1 is SGHTA, CDR2 FQGTGA, per germline. The CDR3 region is CASSLSLAVTDTQYF. CDR3 DNA: TGTGCCAGCAGCTTAAGCCTAGCGGTCACAGATACGCAGTATTTT. Combining the CDR3 with reference TRBV7-3 and TRBJ2-3 gives the whole variable domain GAGVSQTPSNKVTEKGKYVELRCDPISGHTALYWYRQSLGQGPEFLIYFQGTGAADDSGLPNDRFFAVRPEGSVSTLKIQRTERGDSAVYLCASSLSLAVTDTQYFGPGTRLTVL.

The chain has TRBV6-5 and TRBJ2-5; no clear D. This CDR3 has 13 amino acids. Germline CDR1 is MNHEY and CDR2 is SVGAGI. Trimming pared 1 base from V and 3 bases from J, leaving 6 bases between. The CDR3 protein is CASSYFGKETQYF. CDR3 nucleotides: TGTGCCAGCAGTTACTTTGGGAAAGAGACCCAGTACTTC.

This clonotype was recorded many times. V gene TRBV19 combines with J gene TRBJ1-1, with D unresolved. The V and J ends lost 0 bases and 4 bases respectively, with 15 bases between them. The length of the CDR3 is 16 residues. Germline CDR1 LNHDA, CDR2 SQIVND (reference sequence). The CDR3 loop is CASSIDPAHGGTEAFF. The CDR3 coding sequence is TGTGCCAGTAGTATAGACCCGGCCCACGGTGGCACTGAAGCTTTCTTT.

The chain combines TRBV6-1 with TRBJ2-1, with TRBD2 matching 7 bases. After removal of 3 bases from V and 0 bases from J, the junction contained 5 bases not matched to a gene. Germline V gives CDR1 MNHNS, CDR2 SASEGT. This CDR3 is 16 amino acids long. The CDR3 reads CASSERGISSYNEQFF. The CDR3 DNA is TGTGCCAGCAGTGAGCGGGGGATTAGCTCCTACAATGAGCAGTTCTTC.

This clonotype was found many times. The CDR3 loop reads CASSTLQGAVQPQHF. DNA of the CDR3: TGTGCCAGCAGCACTCTACAGGGGGCCGTTCAGCCCCAGCATTTT. The gene calls are TRBV12-3 or TRBV12-4 and TRBJ1-5; 9 bases match TRBD1. Unmatched junction bases numbered 9, after V lost 6 bases and J lost 6 bases. The CDR3 has 15 amino acids.

In the case of this clonotype: In this CDR3 the conserved last residue, phenylalanine or tryptophan, is missing, so a read error is likely. The rearrangement joins TRBV13 to TRBJ2-1; D is tentatively TRBD1 or TRBD2 (6 bases each). Germline V gene sequence: CDR1 PRHDT, CDR2 FYEKMQ (reference sequence). The CDR3 length is 16 residues. V was trimmed by 1 base and J by 1 base, leaving 11 bases between them. The CDR3 loop is CASSLEGDSSYNEQFL. CDR3 sequence (DNA): TGTGCCAGCAGCTTAGAGGGGGACTCGTCCTACAATGAGCAGTTCCTC.

The sample holds many counts of this clonotype. The chain is built from TRBV7-3 and TRBJ2-6; D is undetermined. This CDR3 has 15 amino acids. The ends were cut back, 5 bases at V and 0 bases at J, with 8 bases in the middle. The germline gives CDR1 SGHTA, CDR2 FQGTGA. CDR3 in DNA: TGTGCCAGCAGCCCCCGGTACTCTGGGGCCAACGTCCTGACTTTC. It yields the protein CASSPRYSGANVLTF.

The CDR3 DNA sequence: TGTGCCTGGAGTAACGACAGGCACTTGGGATACACCTTC. Translated, it gives CAWSNDRHLGYTF. This chain connects TRBV30 to TRBJ1-2; a weak D match, TRBD1 (6 bases). Trimming shortened V by 2 bases and J by 11 bases, and 18 bases separated the two germline ends. This CDR3 is built from 13 residues. Germline CDR1 is GTSNPN and CDR2 is SVGIG (reference sequence).

The V call is TRBV19, the J call TRBJ1-5; D ambiguous. The CDR3 runs to 14 residues. Trimming shortened V by 6 bases and J by 4 bases, and 13 bases separated the two germline ends. CDR1 and CDR2 (germline): LNHDA, SQIVND (reference sequence). The CDR3 sequence: CASSGVLLNQPQHF. The CDR3 DNA is TGTGCCAGTAGCGGGGTGCTCCTTAATCAGCCCCAGCATTTT.

The J gene is TRBJ1-1, the V gene TRBV7-3; a weak D match, TRBD1 (6 bases). The CDR3 runs 18 residues. V lost 2 bases, J lost 1 base, and 20 bases lay in between. From germline, CDR1 is SGHTA and CDR2 FQGTGA. The CDR3 reads CASSLGPGGRGGNTEAFF. The CDR3 DNA sequence: TGTGCCAGCAGCTTAGGTCCCGGGGGGCGTGGAGGGAACACTGAAGCTTTCTTT.

This clonotype has more than one count but fewer than ten. The chain carries TRBV5-1 and TRBJ1-3; TRBD1 might be the D (6 bases). The CDR3 runs to 16 residues. V was clipped by 2 bases and J by 0 bases, with 12 bases between them. The germline gives CDR1 SGHRS, CDR2 YFSETQ. CDR3 nucleotide sequence: TGCGCCAGCAGCTTAAGACAGGTCGGCTCTGGAAACACCATATATTTT. It specifies CASSLRQVGSGNTIYF. The whole variable domain, filled in from reference TRBV5-1 and TRBJ1-3, reads KAGVTQTPRYLIKTRGQQVTLSCSPISGHRSVSWYQQTPGQGLQFLFEYFSETQRNKGNFPGRFSGRQFSNSRSEMNVSTLELGDSALYLCASSLRQVGSGNTIYFGEGSWLTVV.

This clonotype was recorded at least ten times. V and J are TRBV5-1 and TRBJ2-2, with 12 bases that match TRBD2. Per germline, CDR1 SGHRS and CDR2 YFSETQ. V gave up 2 bases and J gave up 4 bases; unmatched junction bases: 9. This CDR3 has 18 amino acids. Here the CDR3 reads CASSFLAGGPSTTGELFF. The CDR3 bases are TGCGCCAGCAGCTTCCTAGCGGGAGGGCCCTCGACCACCGGGGAGCTGTTTTTT.

Ten or more counts support this clonotype. This chain links TRBV10-3 with TRBJ1-1; maybe TRBD1 (6 bases). CDR3 length: 14 amino acids. V lost 7 bases to trimming and J lost 0 bases, with 12 bases between them. CDR1 is ENHRY and CDR2 is SYGVKD in the germline V gene. This CDR3 reads CAINSDRMNTEAFF. The CDR3 region has the DNA TGTGCCATCAATAGTGACAGGATGAACACTGAAGCTTTCTTT.

This clonotype turned up a few times. This chain joins TRBV9 and TRBJ1-5; D remains ambiguous. CDR3 size: 14 residues. CDR1 SGDLS and CDR2 YYNGEE come from the germline V gene. Trimming took 0 bases from V and 5 from J, leaving 9 bases between them. The CDR3 DNA sequence: TGTGCCAGCAGCGTAGGTAACAGCGATCAGCCCCAGCATTTT. It is translated as CASSVGNSDQPQHF.

This clonotype was seen only a few times. The chain carries TRBV3-1 and TRBJ2-5; a weak D match, TRBD2 (5 bases). Per germline, CDR1 LGHDT and CDR2 YNNKEL (reference sequence). The CDR3 loop spans 13 amino acids. Between the trimmed V and J ends, which lost 4 bases and 3 bases, there was a span of 9 bases. The CDR3 is CASSPFGEETQYF. In DNA form, the CDR3 reads TGTGCCAGCAGCCCTTTCGGGGAAGAGACCCAGTACTTC.

The rearrangement links TRBV6-2 or TRBV6-3 to TRBJ1-1, with TRBD1 matching over 10 bases. This CDR3 spans 18 amino acids. Germline CDR1 MNHEY, CDR2 SVGEGT. V was clipped by 0 bases and J by 0 bases; unmatched bases: 7. Here the CDR3 DNA reads TGTGCCAGCAGTTACTCGGACAGGGGGGCTTCCATGAACACTGAAGCTTTCTTT. Translation gives CASSYSDRGASMNTEAFF.

At least ten counts were recorded for this clonotype. The chain employs TRBV18 and TRBJ2-3; D remains ambiguous. CDR1 and CDR2 from the germline V gene are KGHSH and LQKENI. The ends were cut back, 5 bases at V and 3 bases at J, with 12 bases in the middle. The CDR3 is 14 residues long. The CDR3 coding sequence is TGTGCCAGCTCATCGAGAGGTTTAACAGATACGCAGTATTTT. Translated, it gives CASSSRGLTDTQYF.